The 29 T cell receptor beta chains in this list originate from one sample, sequenced in a study of cytomegalovirus exposure and HLA in healthy donors. Amplification used 60 Vbeta primers and 13 Jbeta primers. Here immunoSEQ multiplex PCR was the method, and the copy in TCRdb shows in-frame clones only, minus some. Of under 250,000 clones in the sample, 75% to 80% were seen once. The sequenced material came from PBMCs. The receptors derive from a male donor in good health and CMV-seronegative.

The chain joins TRBV15 to TRBJ1-5, with unresolved D. Germline CDR1 is LNHNV and CDR2 is YYDKDF (reference sequence). This CDR3 is 16 amino acids long. Deletions cut 1 base from V and 3 bases from J, with 13 bases between. This chain's CDR3 is CATSRGRTVVNQPQHF. The CDR3 DNA follows: TGTGCCACCAGCAGAGGTCGAACAGTCGTCAATCAGCCCCAGCATTTT.

This clone was detected only a few times. The V and J genes are TRBV7-6 and TRBJ2-3; 9 bases line up with TRBD2. Per the germline V gene, CDR1 is SGHVS and CDR2 is FNYEAQ. This CDR3 has 16 residues. V shed 1 base, J shed 0 bases, and the junction held 2 bases outside the gene matches. The CDR3 reads CASSLVTSGSTDTQYF. The CDR3 nucleotides are TGTGCCAGCAGCTTAGTGACTAGCGGTAGCACAGATACGCAGTATTTT.

The V call is TRBV9, the J call TRBJ2-7, with a tentative D call TRBD1 (6 bases). Germline V gene sequence: CDR1 SGDLS, CDR2 YYNGEE. The V end lost 2 bases, the J end lost 7 bases, and 22 bases lay between the germline ends. The CDR3 has 16 amino acids. The CDR3 sequence is CASSVYRDTSRGEQYF. CDR3 sequence (DNA): TGTGCCAGCAGCGTGTATCGGGACACTTCGCGCGGGGAGCAGTACTTC.

This rearrangement joins TRBV6-1 to TRBJ2-7; TRBD2 matches at 7 bases. Germline loops: CDR1 MNHNS, CDR2 SASEGT. Trimming at V came to 5 bases and at J to 3 bases, leaving 7 bases not matched to a gene. CDR3 length equals 14 residues. CDR3 DNA: TGTGCCAGCAGTTTGGCTTGGACTAGCTACGAGCAGTACTTC. This translates into CASSLAWTSYEQYF.

The chain combines TRBV13 with TRBJ2-7; a weak D match, TRBD2 (5 bases). Germline-derived CDR1 and CDR2 are PRHDT and FYEKMQ (reference sequence). Deletions cut 1 base from V and 4 bases from J, with 14 bases between. CDR3 length: 15 amino acids. The CDR3 sequence is CASSLAGELDYEQYF. DNA for the CDR3: TGTGCCAGCAGCTTAGCCGGGGAGCTCGATTACGAGCAGTACTTC.

This chain links TRBV19 with TRBJ2-2, with a possible D match to TRBD2 (6 bases). Germline V lookup: CDR1 LNHDA, CDR2 SQIVND (reference sequence). This CDR3 is built from 14 residues. Deletions cut 5 bases from V and 7 bases from J, with 14 bases between. The CDR3 DNA reads TGTGCCAGTAGTCTAACCCGGGGGAACGGGGAGCTGTTTTTT. This gives the protein CASSLTRGNGELFF.

This chain joins TRBV9 and TRBJ2-1; 8 bases match TRBD2. V was clipped by 3 bases and J by 11 bases; unmatched bases: 13. CDR1 and CDR2 (germline): SGDLS, YYNGEE. This CDR3 comprises 15 residues. As DNA, the CDR3 is TGTGCCAGCAGCGAGGGGGGACTAGATTGGGCTAAGCAGTTCTTC. Encoded protein: CASSEGGLDWAKQFF.

The V gene is TRBV29-1, the J gene TRBJ1-2; D remains ambiguous. Germline values: CDR1 SQVTM, CDR2 ANQGSEA. This CDR3 region has 12 residues. V lost 4 bases to trimming and J lost 5 bases, with 11 bases between them. CDR3 protein: CSVGGGEYGYTF. CDR3 coding DNA: TGCAGCGTTGGTGGAGGCGAATATGGCTACACCTTC.

V usage is TRBV9 and J usage is TRBJ2-3, with 10 bases identical to TRBD2. The CDR3 runs 17 residues. Germline V gene lookup returns CDR1 SGDLS and CDR2 YYNGEE. V lost 0 bases to trimming and J lost 6 bases; unmatched junction nucleotides: 10. This chain's CDR3 is CASSVGNSGRFGDTQYF. CDR3 sequence (DNA): TGTGCCAGCAGCGTAGGAAATAGCGGGAGGTTTGGTGATACGCAGTATTTT.

This chain connects TRBV2 to TRBJ2-1; D not certain. Germline V lookup: CDR1 SNHLY, CDR2 FYNNEI. V was pared by 4 bases and J by 1 base, with 11 bases between. This CDR3 contains 15 residues. The CDR3, as DNA: TGTGCCAGCAGTGGCCGGGTGAGGTCCTACAATGAGCAGTTCTTC. Residues: CASSGRVRSYNEQFF.

The V gene is TRBV25-1, the J gene TRBJ1-5; no clear D gene. Trimming took off 2 bases at V and 1 base at J, with 12 bases between the two ends. The CDR3 extends over 16 amino acids. Germline V gene sequence: CDR1 MGHDK, CDR2 SYGVNS. The CDR3 loop reads CASSEGHTESNQPQHF. CDR3 coding DNA: TGTGCCAGCAGTGAAGGTCACACAGAGAGCAATCAGCCCCAGCATTTT.

This chain connects TRBV30 to TRBJ2-2; 7 nucleotides line up with TRBD1. Per germline, CDR1 GTSNPN and CDR2 SVGIG (reference sequence). This CDR3 contains 14 residues. Unmatched junction bases numbered 6, after V lost 8 bases and J lost 0 bases. CDR3 region: CARGGQANTGELFF. As DNA, the CDR3 is TGTGCCAGAGGAGGACAGGCGAACACCGGGGAGCTGTTTTTT.

The chain couples TRBV7-9 to TRBJ1-3, with D maybe TRBD1 (5 bases). Trimming took 11 bases from V and 4 from J, leaving 6 bases between them. CDR1 is SEHNR, CDR2 FQNEAQ, per germline (reference sequence). The length of the CDR3 is 10 residues. DNA for the CDR3: TGTGCCTCAGGGGGAAACACCATATATTTT. It codes for CASGGNTIYF.

The rearrangement links TRBV5-1 to TRBJ2-5, with 15 bases lining up with TRBD2. CDR3 size: 19 residues. The germline V gene encodes CDR1 SGHRS and CDR2 YFSETQ. Trimming removed 4 bases from V and 0 bases from J; junction bases left unmatched: 10. CDR3 DNA sequence: TGCGCCAGCAGCCTACTATCCGGGACTAGCGGGGGGTACCAAGAGACCCAGTACTTC. Its translation: CASSLLSGTSGGYQETQYF.

This clone was detected only a few times. The chain employs TRBV6-4 and TRBJ2-3, with 7 bases fitting TRBD2. The CDR3 contains 13 residues. V lost 4 bases to trimming and J lost 3 bases; unmatched junction nucleotides: 1. CDR1 and CDR2 (germline): MRHNA, SNTAGT. The CDR3 reads CASSGRETDTQYF. Here the CDR3 DNA reads TGTGCCAGCAGTGGGCGGGAGACAGATACGCAGTATTTT.

The sample holds one count of this clone. The junction does not match germline at one end; this may be a read error. The chain couples TRBV7-9 to TRBJ1-2; TRBD1 aligns across 8 bases. The CDR3 consists of 14 residues. Germline loops: CDR1 SEHNR, CDR2 FQNEAQ (reference sequence). CDR3 DNA sequence: TGTTCCAGCAGCACCGGACAGGGCCAGTATGGCTACACCTTC. It codes for CSSSTGQGQYGYTF.

The rearrangement joins TRBV19 to TRBJ2-1; D might be TRBD1 (7 bases). The CDR3 extends over 16 amino acids. Germline CDR1 and CDR2: LNHDA and SQIVND (reference sequence). V was pared by 2 bases and J by 1 base, with 12 bases between. CDR3 amino acids: CASSIRAGGSYNEQFF. In DNA form, the CDR3 reads TGTGCCAGTAGTATACGGGCAGGGGGGTCCTACAATGAGCAGTTCTTC.

This clone was counted once. The chain couples TRBV9 to TRBJ1-2; D gene ambiguous. Trimming took 4 bases from V and 4 from J, leaving 5 bases between them. The germline V gene has CDR1 SGDLS and CDR2 YYNGEE. The CDR3 is made up of 11 amino acids. The CDR3: CASSSSYGYTF. The CDR3 nucleotides are TGTGCCAGCAGCTCTTCCTATGGCTACACCTTC. Full variable domain (remainder filled in from reference TRBV9 and TRBJ1-2): DSGVTQTPKHLITATGQRVTLRCSPRSGDLSVYWYQQSLDQGLQFLIQYYNGEERAKGNILERFSAQQFPDLHSELNLSSLELGDSALYFCASSSSYGYTFGSGTRLTVV.

The chain is built from TRBV13 and TRBJ2-1; 9 positions match TRBD1. CDR3 length equals 15 residues. Germline CDR1 PRHDT, CDR2 FYEKMQ (reference sequence). The ends lost 5 bases at V and 7 bases at J; junction bases unmatched: 9. DNA for the CDR3: TGTGCCAGCAGCGAAAGGACAGGGGTTATGAATGAGCAGTTCTTC. It yields the protein CASSERTGVMNEQFF.

About this clone: The same CDR3 is also encoded by other DNA sequences in this sample. The V gene is TRBV5-1, the J gene TRBJ1-1, with D perhaps matching TRBD1 (5 bases). The CDR3 sequence is 14 residues long. Trimming removed 0 bases from V and 6 bases from J, with 12 bases in between. Germline loops: CDR1 SGHRS, CDR2 YFSETQ. The chain's CDR3 is CASSLGQGRPEAFF. The CDR3, as DNA: TGCGCCAGCAGCTTGGGGCAGGGTCGGCCTGAAGCTTTCTTT.

CDR3 nucleotides: TGCGCCAGCGGGGAGGGAAACACCATATATTTT. It encodes CASGEGNTIYF. This rearrangement joins TRBV10-1 to TRBJ1-3; D not certain. Trimming removed 8 bases at V and 4 bases at J, with 6 bases between. CDR3 size: 11 residues. Germline lookup yields CDR1 WNHNN and CDR2 SYGVQD (reference sequence).

The chain uses TRBV7-8 and TRBJ1-2, with D possibly matching TRBD1 (5 bases). V lost 3 bases and J lost 7, with 15 bases in between. This CDR3 region has 14 residues. CDR1 is SGHVS, CDR2 FQNEAQ, per germline. Here the CDR3 reads CASSLQRQTVGYTF. The DNA for the CDR3 is TGTGCCAGCAGCTTGCAGCGCCAGACAGTTGGCTACACCTTC.

The rearrangement joins TRBV4-2 to TRBJ2-3; 8 bases fit TRBD2. Losses at the gene ends were 1 base for V and 6 bases for J; bases not matched to a gene: 3. The CDR3 extends over 14 amino acids. Germline V gene data show CDR1 as LGHNA and CDR2 as YNFKEQ. CDR3 sequence (DNA): TGTGCCAGCAGCCAAGGCGCTAGCGGGGATACGCAGTATTTT. This encodes CASSQGASGDTQYF.

The V call is TRBV4-2, the J call TRBJ2-5, with TRBD2 identical over 9 bases. The CDR3 loop spans 17 amino acids. From germline, CDR1 is LGHNA and CDR2 YNFKEQ. J gave up 2 bases and V 4 bases, and 11 bases lay outside the gene matches. As DNA, the CDR3 is TGTGCCAGCAGCCCCCCGGTAATAGCGGGGGTGCAAGAGACCCAGTACTTC. Its translation: CASSPPVIAGVQETQYF.

The chain carries TRBV2 and TRBJ2-7; 8 nucleotides line up with TRBD1. This CDR3 region has 16 residues. Germline CDR1 reads SNHLY; CDR2 reads FYNNEI. V shed 6 bases and J 1 base; nucleotides not matched to a gene: 11. The CDR3 reads CASSGQGRDRSYEQYF. The DNA of the CDR3 is TGTGCCAGCAGCGGACAGGGACGGGATCGGTCCTACGAGCAGTACTTC. Full variable domain (remainder filled in from reference TRBV2 and TRBJ2-7): EPEVTQTPSHQVTQMGQEVILRCVPISNHLYFYWYRQILGQKVEFLVSFYNNEISEKSEIFDDQFSVERPDGSNFTLKIRSTKLEDSAMYFCASSGQGRDRSYEQYFGPGTRLTVT.

The CDR3 loop reads CASAQVLSSGELFF. The CDR3 nucleotides read TGTGCCAGCGCCCAGGTCTTGTCCTCCGGGGAGCTGTTTTTT. This chain joins TRBV7-2 and TRBJ2-2; D is uncertain. V gave up 8 bases and J gave up 6 bases, with 16 bases separating them. The germline V gene has CDR1 SGHTA and CDR2 FQGNSA. The CDR3 spans 14 residues.

The table lists this clone with a few counts. This rearrangement joins TRBV18 to TRBJ2-5; D may be TRBD2 (6 bases). Trimming removed 2 bases at V and 2 bases at J, with 6 bases between. The CDR3 totals 13 residues. Germline values: CDR1 KGHSH, CDR2 LQKENI. CDR3 sequence: CASSPGGQETQYF. The CDR3 nucleotides read TGTGCCAGCTCACCAGGGGGGCAAGAGACCCAGTACTTC.

The chain uses TRBV5-1 and TRBJ2-7; 10 bases are shared with TRBD2. There are 16 residues in the CDR3. V shed 0 bases and J 7 bases; nucleotides not matched to a gene: 10. Germline lookup yields CDR1 SGHRS and CDR2 YFSETQ. The CDR3 loop reads CASSLEASGSSWEQYF. The CDR3 coding sequence is TGCGCCAGCAGCTTGGAGGCTAGCGGGAGCTCGTGGGAGCAGTACTTC.

This chain connects TRBV9 to TRBJ1-1; 10 nucleotides line up with TRBD1. The CDR3 is made up of 17 amino acids. Looked up from germline, CDR1 is SGDLS and CDR2 is YYNGEE. V lost 1 base and J lost 5; bases outside the gene matches: 11. The CDR3 coding sequence is TGTGCCAGCAGCGTACTCGGGACAGGGGTCGTTGGGACTGAAGCTTTCTTT. This gives the protein CASSVLGTGVVGTEAFF.